This T cell receptor beta chain is from a study of T cell responses to AZD1222 COVID-19 vaccine. A note on this clone: The antigen remains unidentified.

Here immunoSEQ multiplex PCR was the method, and the copy in TCRdb shows in-frame clones only, minus some. The data hold about 100,000 clones, with around nine tenths observed a single time. Trimming took 0 bases from V and 5 from J, leaving 9 bases between them. CDR3 size: 13 residues. Germline-derived CDR1 and CDR2 are SGDLS and YYNGEE. Regarding the study as a whole: White British donors predominated, females outnumbered males, and clonal diversity was possibly underestimated. The breadth and depth of Spike-specific TCRs increased once two AZD1222 doses had been given.

Specimen: peripheral blood, collected on day 0 of AZD1222 vaccination. V gene TRBV9 combines with J gene TRBJ2-7; D gene uncertain. The TCR was taken from an adult in good health. This CDR3 is CASSVVVGDEQYF. The CDR3 region has the DNA TGTGCCAGCAGCGTAGTAGTGGGTGACGAGCAGTACTTC. The complete variable domain, with remaining parts taken from reference TRBV9 and TRBJ2-7, reads DSGVTQTPKHLITATGQRVTLRCSPRSGDLSVYWYQQSLDQGLQFLIQYYNGEERAKGNILERFSAQQFPDLHSELNLSSLELGDSALYFCASSVVVGDEQYFGPGTRLTVT.